These 20 T cell receptor beta chains came from one sample sequenced in a study of naive and memory T cell subsets. Both TRBC1 and TRBC2 were covered by a beta constant-region primer of two equimolar oligonucleotides. The ligated cDNA underwent four PCR rounds using SP2 and nested alpha and beta constant-region primers. TCRdb re-called the UMI-ligation and nested PCR reads with MiXCR, one entry per CDR3 protein. The sample has around 110,000 distinct CDR3 sequences; approximately 37% are singletons. The sample was central memory CD4+ T cells from blood. The origin of the receptors is a human donor in good health.

The chain combines TRBV29-1 with TRBJ2-5; D is uncertain. V dropped 3 bases and J dropped 4 bases, with 6 bases sitting between them. Germline values: CDR1 SQVTM, CDR2 ANQGSEA. The CDR3 has 11 residues. The CDR3, as DNA: TGCAGCGTTGAGGGATCAGAGACCCAGTACTTC. This codes for CSVEGSETQYF.

V and J are TRBV14 and TRBJ2-2; the match to TRBD2 covers 8 bases. CDR1 SGHDN and CDR2 FVKESK come from the germline V gene. Unmatched junction bases numbered 4, after V lost 1 base and J lost 3 bases. This CDR3 region has 16 residues. This CDR3 is CASSQVTGGYTGELFF. DNA for the CDR3: TGTGCCAGCAGCCAAGTGACGGGAGGGTACACCGGGGAGCTGTTTTTT. Full variable domain (outside the CDR3, taken from reference TRBV14 and TRBJ2-2): EAGVTQFPSHSVIEKGQTVTLRCDPISGHDNLYWYRRVMGKEIKFLLHFVKESKQDESGMPNNRFLAERTGGTYSTLKVQPAELEDSGVYFCASSQVTGGYTGELFFGEGSRLTVL.

This chain joins TRBV2 and TRBJ2-1, with D perhaps matching TRBD2 (5 bases). Germline CDR1 and CDR2: SNHLY and FYNNEI. This CDR3 contains 12 residues. Trimming removed 7 bases at V and 3 bases at J, with 7 bases between. The CDR3, as DNA: TGTGCCAGCACGCGGGTCTACAATGAGCAGTTCTTC. Amino acids: CASTRVYNEQFF.

This CDR3 is CASSLGPLATADTQYF. CDR3 sequence (DNA): TGTGCCAGCAGCTTAGGACCCCTAGCTACGGCAGATACGCAGTATTTT. The chain recombines TRBV7-2 with TRBJ2-3, with D possibly matching TRBD2 (5 bases). CDR1 and CDR2 from the germline V gene are SGHTA and FQGNSA. Trimming removed 1 base at V and 4 bases at J, with 15 bases between. There are 16 residues in the CDR3. The full variable domain, completed using reference TRBV7-2 and TRBJ2-3, is GAGVSQSPSNKVTEKGKDVELRCDPISGHTALYWYRQSLGQGLEFLIYFQGNSAPDKSGLPSDRFSAERTGGSVSTLTIQRTQQEDSAVYLCASSLGPLATADTQYFGPGTRLTVL.

The rearrangement uses TRBV20-1 and TRBJ2-2; D remains unclear. The CDR3 totals 15 residues. V lost 2 bases and J lost 0, with 10 bases in between. Germline V gives CDR1 DFQATT, CDR2 SNEGSKA (reference sequence). DNA for the CDR3: TGCAGTGCTAGACTCTCTGGGTCGAACACCGGGGAGCTGTTTTTT. As protein: CSARLSGSNTGELFF.

The table lists this clonotype with a few counts. The rearrangement uses TRBV6-2 or TRBV6-3 and TRBJ2-1; 11 bases map to TRBD2. Germline trimming cut 6 bases from V and 7 bases from J; bases unmatched to any gene: 20. The germline gives CDR1 MNHEY, CDR2 SVGEGT. This CDR3 region has 19 residues. The CDR3 DNA follows: TGTGCCAGCAGCCTCGCCAAGACGGGTAGCGGGAGGGCCCGGAATGAGCAGTTCTTC. Amino acids: CASSLAKTGSGRARNEQFF.

The chain carries TRBV7-9 and TRBJ2-1, with 7 bases that match TRBD2. Per the germline V gene, CDR1 is SEHNR and CDR2 is FQNEAQ (reference sequence). V lost 5 bases to trimming and J lost 9 bases; unmatched junction nucleotides: 13. The CDR3 has 15 amino acids. Here the CDR3 reads CASSPGLERGSEQFF. The CDR3 region has the DNA TGTGCCAGCAGCCCTGGACTAGAAAGAGGGAGTGAGCAGTTCTTC.

The rearrangement links TRBV14 to TRBJ2-5; D may correspond to TRBD1 or TRBD2 (5 bases each). From germline, CDR1 is SGHDN and CDR2 FVKESK. Trimming took 3 bases from V and 2 from J, leaving 16 bases between them. CDR3 length: 16 amino acids. CDR3 nucleotide sequence: TGTGCCAGCAGCCATGGTGGGACGTTCAGTCAAGAGACCCAGTACTTC. It codes for CASSHGGTFSQETQYF.

CDR3 sequence reads: CASSRKAMNTEAFF. The CDR3 region has the DNA TGTGCCAGCAGTCGTAAGGCGATGAACACTGAAGCTTTCTTT. J is TRBJ1-1 and V is TRBV27; D remains unclear. V was clipped by 5 bases and J by 0 bases, with 10 bases between them. The CDR3 has 14 amino acids. Germline V gives CDR1 MNHEY, CDR2 SMNVEV (reference sequence).

At least ten counts were recorded for this clonotype. V gene TRBV7-2 combines with J gene TRBJ2-1; TRBD1 or TRBD2 may be the D gene (6 bases each). Germline V lookup: CDR1 SGHTA, CDR2 FQGNSA. V dropped 9 bases and J dropped 8 bases, with 20 bases sitting between them. CDR3 length: 14 amino acids. CDR3 bases: TGTGCCAGTGGTGGGGGGCTGAAGGACGATGAGCAGTTCTTC. As protein: CASGGGLKDDEQFF.

In its sample, this clonotype was seen a few times. V is TRBV12-2 and J is TRBJ2-3; the tabulated D call, TRBD2, remains unverified against the DNA. TRBV12-2 is classified as a pseudogene. The CDR3 has 15 amino acids. The CDR3 coding sequence is TGTGCAAGTCGCTCCCGAAGACCCTCACGGCGTACGCAGTATTTT. This sequence encodes CASRSRRPSRRTQYF.

This CDR3 is CASSFRVGKSSYEQYF. The CDR3 nucleotides read TGTGCCAGCAGTTTTCGTGTGGGCAAAAGCTCCTACGAGCAGTACTTC. This chain connects TRBV27 to TRBJ2-7, with D unresolved. Per germline, CDR1 MNHEY and CDR2 SMNVEV (reference sequence). The ends were cut back, 3 bases at V and 0 bases at J, with 15 bases in the middle. There are 16 residues in the CDR3.

This clonotype was detected a few times. The chain combines TRBV20-1 with TRBJ1-1; D not certain. The CDR3 length is 12 residues. The germline CDR1 and CDR2 sequences are DFQATT and SNEGSKA (reference sequence). Trimming removed 5 bases from V and 0 bases from J, with 7 bases in between. The CDR3 DNA sequence: TGCAGTGCTCTGTATATGAACACTGAAGCTTTCTTT. It yields the protein CSALYMNTEAFF.

This clonotype was counted a few times. The chain combines TRBV7-2 with TRBJ1-6; D is unresolved. The germline V and J ends were trimmed by 6 bases and 9 bases, with 9 bases remaining between them. Germline assignment: CDR1 SGHTA and CDR2 FQGNSA. The CDR3 runs 12 residues. CDR3 DNA sequence: TGTGCCAGCAGTGTTGGGGTTTCACCCCTCCACTTT. Its protein is CASSVGVSPLHF.

The sample holds many counts of this clonotype. V usage is TRBV20-1 and J usage is TRBJ2-7; 12 bases align to TRBD2. V lost 5 bases, J lost 6 bases, and 8 bases stayed unmatched. CDR1 is DFQATT, CDR2 SNEGSKA, per germline (reference sequence). This CDR3 has 14 amino acids. The CDR3 DNA sequence: TGCAGTGCTCCCGGACTAGCGGGAACATTCGAGCAGTACTTC. It is translated as CSAPGLAGTFEQYF.

V and J are TRBV6-6 and TRBJ2-1; maybe TRBD2 (5 bases). The CDR3 covers 18 residues. V was shortened by 7 bases and J by 9 bases, with 31 bases between the two germline ends. Germline V gives CDR1 MNHNY, CDR2 SVGAGI (reference sequence). CDR3 region: CASIPSYKTSAEVPEQFF. In DNA form, the CDR3 reads TGTGCCAGCATCCCCTCCTACAAGACCTCCGCGGAGGTCCCTGAGCAGTTCTTC.

This clonotype was seen only a few times. The chain is built from TRBV9 and TRBJ1-1; 8 nucleotides agree with TRBD1. This CDR3 region has 14 residues. V gave up 4 bases and J gave up 4 bases; unmatched junction bases: 6. Germline-derived CDR1 and CDR2 are SGDLS and YYNGEE. The CDR3 reads CASSSTTGVTEAFF. The CDR3 nucleotides are TGTGCCAGCAGCTCAACGACAGGGGTCACTGAAGCTTTCTTT. The full variable domain, its missing parts supplied by reference TRBV9 and TRBJ1-1, is DSGVTQTPKHLITATGQRVTLRCSPRSGDLSVYWYQQSLDQGLQFLIQYYNGEERAKGNILERFSAQQFPDLHSELNLSSLELGDSALYFCASSSTTGVTEAFFGQGTRLTVV.

The J gene is TRBJ2-1, the V gene TRBV19; D call uncertain. With 5 bases removed from V and 2 bases from J, the gap between germline ends came to 7 bases. This CDR3 has 13 residues. Germline CDR1 LNHDA, CDR2 SQIVND (reference sequence). Written as DNA, the CDR3 is TGTGCCAGTAGTCAACAGACCTACAATGAGCAGTTCTTC. Encoded protein: CASSQQTYNEQFF.

V usage is TRBV15 and J usage is TRBJ2-7, with D possibly TRBD2 on 5 matching bases. There are 14 residues in the CDR3. V lost 0 bases to trimming and J lost 6 bases, with 12 bases between them. Germline CDR1 reads LNHNV; CDR2 reads YYDKDF (reference sequence). The CDR3 region has the DNA TGTGCCACCAGCAGAGATCGAGCTAGCCCCGAGCAGTACTTC. It is translated as CATSRDRASPEQYF.

Here the CDR3 reads CAWGTGFSYNEQFF. CDR3 in DNA: TGTGCCTGGGGGACAGGGTTCTCCTACAATGAGCAGTTCTTC. V is TRBV30 and J is TRBJ2-1; 9 bases fit TRBD1. J was trimmed by 0 bases and V by 5 bases; bases with no gene match: 2. The CDR3 length is 14 residues. Germline loops: CDR1 GTSNPN, CDR2 SVGIG (reference sequence). Full variable domain (missing parts from reference TRBV30 and TRBJ2-1): SQTIHQWPATLVQPVGSPLSLECTVEGTSNPNLYWYRQAAGRGLQLLFYSVGIGQISSEVPQNLSASRPQDRQFILSSKKLLLSDSGFYLCAWGTGFSYNEQFFGPGTRLTVL.